This T cell receptor (beta chain) comes out of a study of blood T cells in healthy people across ages (dated by TCRdb to about 2015). With respect to the entire study: In model experiments, template switching captured roughly one uniquely barcoded TCR beta cDNA molecule for every two T cells. To avoid experimental bias, donors of different ages were distributed randomly across sequencing lanes. Using the same blood draw, the study looked at two additional independent replicas of 1 million unique cDNA reads for two donors, one aged 18 to 30 and the other aged 80 or older. Donors were grouped into four age groups: young (average approximately 16 years), middle-aged (roughly 37), aged (roughly 67) and long-lived (about 89). Age-related changes in TCR beta repertoire diversity were measured in the study by deep sequencing normalized with unique cDNA molecular identifiers. The full study reports these points: Total diversity estimates from one million sequenced T cells were considered lower bounds and underestimates. There was a strong correlation between observed TCR beta diversity and the percentage of naive T cells measured by flow cytometry. As age increased, observed TCR beta diversity per million T cells dropped in a roughly linear way, and a significant reduction was already evident by age about 40. Compared with the aged group, more naive CD4+ T cells, fewer expanded clones and increased TCR diversity were shown by the long-lived group, suggesting age selection. Because the CMV infection status of the donors was unknown, age-related changes in expanded clonotypes may potentially have been confounded. Since profiling was done on bulk unsorted PBMCs, naive and antigen-experienced compartments could not be conclusively compared.

The 39 donors, aged about 6 to 95 years, were systemically healthy Caucasian individuals from Russia. Around 10 milliliters of peripheral blood were drawn from each donor into EDTA-treated Vacutainer tubes. PBMCs were isolated by Ficoll-Paque density-gradient centrifugation, with at least 6 million obtained per sample. Total RNA was extracted from PBMCs with Trizol reagent, with at least 5 micrograms obtained per sample. Naive CD45RAhigh/CD27high T cell percentages were measured by flow cytometry on a PBMC aliquot from every donor. A note on this clonotype: What this receptor recognizes is not known. One base away there is no much larger clone; base qualities are not given.

The library was made by 5' RACE. Sequencing relied on an Illumina HiSeq 2500. A second about 7 to 12 cycle PCR used a sample-barcoded 5' primer and a J-beta primer mix. A template-switch 5' adaptor carrying 12 random nucleotides introduced a unique molecular identifier onto each TCR beta cDNA molecule. At least 2.5 million CDR3-containing paired-end reads were obtained from each sample. First-strand cDNA was synthesized from all RNA with the Mint cDNA synthesis kit, primed by a TRBC-specific oligonucleotide. Following uracil-DNA glycosylase treatment, all cDNA underwent a first 18-cycle PCR with the universal primers M1SS and BC2_uni_R. Under the source paper's analysis protocol: Each sample was normalized by randomly selecting 1 million high-quality reads, each carrying a distinct molecular identifier. Reads sharing molecular identifiers were discarded rather than binned into consensus sequences. MiTCR, with a Q25 quality threshold and the strictest error-elimination algorithm, was used for CDR3 identification, clonotype clustering and error correction. Lower-bound total TCR beta diversity was estimated with a nonparametric unseen species model using Euler transformation. TCRdb redid the processing of the public reads, applying fastp at Q25 and MiXCR, and retained in-frame beta chains. Rows with a matching CDR3 protein are joined into one entry that keeps the most common DNA and genes. TCRdb's processing, not the study's, gives the V and J calls here. This sample has 1.5 million to 2 million distinct CDR3 sequences in its table, and around half of those were observed once. The ten most abundant clones make up 2.1% of the sample.

The source is a woman aged 35 to 49 in good health. The sequenced sample consisted of blood.

The CDR3 protein: CASSYSRNNYGYTF. The base sequence is TGTGCCAGCAGTTACAGTAGAAATAACTATGGCTACACCTTC. The V and J segments used are TRBV6-6 and TRBJ1-2; no D gene call is confident. Including the terminal cysteine and phenylalanine, the CDR3 comprises 14 residues. Only the CDR3 region is kept as DNA, spanning 42 bases read in frame from base 1. The V and J ends are trimmed by 2 bases and 1 base, leaving 8 bases between them. The germline V gene (reference sequence) supplies CDR1 MNHNY and CDR2 SVGAGI.